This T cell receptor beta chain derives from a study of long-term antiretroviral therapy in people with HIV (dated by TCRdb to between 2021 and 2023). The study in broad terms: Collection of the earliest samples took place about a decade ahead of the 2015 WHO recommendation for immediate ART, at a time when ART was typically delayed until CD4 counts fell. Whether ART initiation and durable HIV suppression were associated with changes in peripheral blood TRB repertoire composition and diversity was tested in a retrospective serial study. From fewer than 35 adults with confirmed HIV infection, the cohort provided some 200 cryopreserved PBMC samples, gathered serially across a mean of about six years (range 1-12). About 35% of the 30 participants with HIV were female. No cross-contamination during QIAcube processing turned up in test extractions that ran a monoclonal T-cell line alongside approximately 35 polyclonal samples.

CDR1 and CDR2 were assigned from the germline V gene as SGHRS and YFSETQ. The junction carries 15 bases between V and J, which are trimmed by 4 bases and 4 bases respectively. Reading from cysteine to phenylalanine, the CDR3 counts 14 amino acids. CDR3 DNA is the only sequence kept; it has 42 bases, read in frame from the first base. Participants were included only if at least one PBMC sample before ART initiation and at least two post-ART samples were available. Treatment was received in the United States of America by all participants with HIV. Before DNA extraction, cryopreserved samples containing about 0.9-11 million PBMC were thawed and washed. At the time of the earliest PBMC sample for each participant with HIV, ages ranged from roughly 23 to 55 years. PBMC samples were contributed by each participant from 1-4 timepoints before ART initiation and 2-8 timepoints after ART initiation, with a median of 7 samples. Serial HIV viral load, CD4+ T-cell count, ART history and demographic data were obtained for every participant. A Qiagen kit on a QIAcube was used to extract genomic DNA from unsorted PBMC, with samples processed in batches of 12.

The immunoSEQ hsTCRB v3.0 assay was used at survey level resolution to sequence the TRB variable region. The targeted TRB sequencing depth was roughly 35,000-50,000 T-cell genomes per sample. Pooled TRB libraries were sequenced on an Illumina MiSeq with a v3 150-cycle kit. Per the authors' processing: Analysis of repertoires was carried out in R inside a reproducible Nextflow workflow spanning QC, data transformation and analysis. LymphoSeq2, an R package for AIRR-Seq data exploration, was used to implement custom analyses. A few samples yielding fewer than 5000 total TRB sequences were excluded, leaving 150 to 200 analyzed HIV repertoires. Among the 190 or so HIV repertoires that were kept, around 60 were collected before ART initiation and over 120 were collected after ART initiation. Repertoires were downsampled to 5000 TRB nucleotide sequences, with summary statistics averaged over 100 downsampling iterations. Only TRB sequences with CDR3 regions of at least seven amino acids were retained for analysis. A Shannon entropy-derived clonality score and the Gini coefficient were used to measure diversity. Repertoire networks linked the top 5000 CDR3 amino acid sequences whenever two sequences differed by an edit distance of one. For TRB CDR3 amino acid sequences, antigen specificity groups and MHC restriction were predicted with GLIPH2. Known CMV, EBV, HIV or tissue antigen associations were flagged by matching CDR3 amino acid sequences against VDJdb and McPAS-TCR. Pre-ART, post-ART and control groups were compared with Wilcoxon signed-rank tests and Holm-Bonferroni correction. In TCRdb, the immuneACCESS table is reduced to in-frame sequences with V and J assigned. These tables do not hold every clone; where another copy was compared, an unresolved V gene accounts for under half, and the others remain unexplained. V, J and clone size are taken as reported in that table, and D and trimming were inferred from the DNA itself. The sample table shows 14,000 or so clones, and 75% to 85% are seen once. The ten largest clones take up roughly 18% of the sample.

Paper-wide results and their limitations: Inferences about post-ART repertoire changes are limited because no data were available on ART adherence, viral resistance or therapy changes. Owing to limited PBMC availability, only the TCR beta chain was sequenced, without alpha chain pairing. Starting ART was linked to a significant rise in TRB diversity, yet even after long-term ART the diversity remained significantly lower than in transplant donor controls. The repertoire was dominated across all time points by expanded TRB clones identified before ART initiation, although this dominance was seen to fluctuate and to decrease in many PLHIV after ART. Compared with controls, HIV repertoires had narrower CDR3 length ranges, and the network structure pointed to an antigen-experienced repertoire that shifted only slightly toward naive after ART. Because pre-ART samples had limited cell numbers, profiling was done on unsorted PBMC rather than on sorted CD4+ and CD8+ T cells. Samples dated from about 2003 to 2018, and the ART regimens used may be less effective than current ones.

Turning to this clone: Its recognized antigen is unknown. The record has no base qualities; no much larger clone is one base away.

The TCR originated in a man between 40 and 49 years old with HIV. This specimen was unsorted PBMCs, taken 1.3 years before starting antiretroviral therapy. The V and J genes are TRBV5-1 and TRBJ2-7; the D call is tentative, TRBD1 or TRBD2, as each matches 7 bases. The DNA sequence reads TGCGCCAGCAGCACGGGACAGCGGGATTACGAGCAGTACTTC. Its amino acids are CASSTGQRDYEQYF.